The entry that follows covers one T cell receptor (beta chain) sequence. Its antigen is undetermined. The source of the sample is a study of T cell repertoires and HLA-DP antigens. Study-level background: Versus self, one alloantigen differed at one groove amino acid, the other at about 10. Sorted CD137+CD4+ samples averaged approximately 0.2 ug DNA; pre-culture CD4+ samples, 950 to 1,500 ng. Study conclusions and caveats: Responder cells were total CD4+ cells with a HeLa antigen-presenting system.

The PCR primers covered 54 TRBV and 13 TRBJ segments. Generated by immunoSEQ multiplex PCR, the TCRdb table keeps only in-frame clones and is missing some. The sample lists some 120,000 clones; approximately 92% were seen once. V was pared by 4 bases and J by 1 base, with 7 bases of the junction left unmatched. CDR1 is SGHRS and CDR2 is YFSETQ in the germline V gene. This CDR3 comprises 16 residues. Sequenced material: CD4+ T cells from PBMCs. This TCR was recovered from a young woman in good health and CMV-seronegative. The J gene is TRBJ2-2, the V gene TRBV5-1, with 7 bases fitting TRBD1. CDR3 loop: CASSTPTGRNTGELFF. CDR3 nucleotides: TGCGCCAGCAGCACCCCGACAGGGCGGAACACCGGGGAGCTGTTTTTT.